This T cell receptor (beta chain) is from a study of cytomegalovirus exposure and HLA in healthy donors. Study as a whole: Genetic ancestry analysis placed approximately 80% of the 350 to 500 donors that were genotyped in the Caucasian-associated cluster.

The PCR employed 60 Vbeta primers together with 13 Jbeta primers. The repertoire was sequenced with immunoSEQ multiplex PCR; TCRdb's copy has only in-frame clones and lacks some. Its table records about 79,000 clones. There are 15 residues in the CDR3. Per the germline V gene, CDR1 is MNHNS and CDR2 is SASEGT. As concerns this clone: The junction does not match germline at one end; this may be a read error. Other nucleotide sequences from this sample produce the same CDR3.

This receptor was obtained from a man under 40 in good health and CMV-seronegative. This chain uses TRBV6-1 with TRBJ1-1, with D perhaps matching TRBD1 (5 bases). Material for sequencing was PBMCs. The chain's CDR3 is CASSSIDSRITEAFF. The DNA of the CDR3 is TGCGCCAGCAGTTCCATAGACAGTCGGATCACTGAAGCTTTCTTT.